The 9 T cell receptor beta chains below all came from one sample that was sequenced in a study of OX40 agonist ivuxolimab in advanced cancers. TCRdb keeps only in-frame clones here, not all; method: immunoSEQ multiplex PCR. The table lists 80,000 to 100,000 clones, 90% to 95% of them singletons. Sequencing was performed on CD4+ or CD8+ T cells sorted from blood, taken in a trial of the OX40 agonist ivuxolimab. These TCRs come from an adult with an advanced solid tumor such as melanoma, head and neck, liver or kidney cancer.

The J gene is TRBJ1-1, the V gene TRBV27; 9 nucleotides match TRBD1. Germline V gene lookup returns CDR1 MNHEY and CDR2 SMNVEV (reference sequence). The CDR3 contains 15 residues. The V and J ends lost 5 bases and 4 bases, in that order; junction bases with no gene match: 8. The CDR3 nucleotides read TGTGCCAGCAGTCCGATGGACAGGGGATTCACTGAAGCTTTCTTT. Residues: CASSPMDRGFTEAFF.

The chain recombines TRBV6-5 with TRBJ2-5; 14 bases map to TRBD2. Germline assignment: CDR1 MNHEY and CDR2 SVGAGI. The CDR3 loop spans 16 amino acids. Trimming removed 2 bases from V and 5 bases from J; junction bases left unmatched: 4. As DNA, the CDR3 is TGTGCCAGCAGTTACGGGACTAGCGGGGGCTTCGAGACCCAGTACTTC. As protein: CASSYGTSGGFETQYF.

This clone was recorded only once. The chain employs TRBV19 and TRBJ2-1; perhaps D is TRBD1 or TRBD2 (5 bases each). The CDR3 spans 17 residues. CDR1 and CDR2 (germline): LNHDA, SQIVND (reference sequence). Trimming shortened V by 2 bases and J by 5 bases, and 19 bases separated the two germline ends. Written as DNA, the CDR3 is TGTGCCAGTAGTATACTGGGGGAGTCTGTGCAGGACAATGAGCAGTTCTTC. Translating gives CASSILGESVQDNEQFF.

The rearrangement uses TRBV27 and TRBJ2-7; 9 positions agree with TRBD1. CDR1 MNHEY and CDR2 SMNVEV come from the germline V gene (reference sequence). The CDR3 extends over 15 amino acids. V shed 5 bases and J 2 bases; nucleotides not matched to a gene: 7. The CDR3 nucleotides are TGTGCCAGCAGTCCGTTGACAGGGGGGCCCTACGAGCAGTACTTC. Translating gives CASSPLTGGPYEQYF.

The rearrangement joins TRBV5-4 to TRBJ1-1, with D uncertain. This CDR3 comprises 13 residues. Per the germline V gene, CDR1 is SGHNT and CDR2 is YYREEE (reference sequence). The V end was cut by 6 bases, the J end by 4 bases, with 13 bases between. The CDR3 bases are TGTGCCAGCAACCCGGGCCCAAGCACTGAAGCTTTCTTT. Translated, it gives CASNPGPSTEAFF.

The chain uses TRBV2 and TRBJ2-7; no firm D call. Deletions cut 4 bases from V and 0 bases from J, with 10 bases between. The CDR3 totals 14 residues. Germline CDR1 SNHLY, CDR2 FYNNEI. In DNA form, the CDR3 reads TGTGCCAGCAGTGCTAGACTGAACTCCTACGAGCAGTACTTC. Its protein is CASSARLNSYEQYF.

This sequence joins TRBV27 and TRBJ2-2, with TRBD2 matching over 9 bases. The V gene end was trimmed by 3 bases and the J gene end by 2 bases; junction bases not matched to a gene: 1. Germline CDR1 is MNHEY and CDR2 is SMNVEV (reference sequence). The CDR3 extends over 15 amino acids. The CDR3 coding sequence is TGTGCCAGCAGTTTTAGCGGGGGAAACACCGGGGAGCTGTTTTTT. Protein sequence: CASSFSGGNTGELFF.

The chain has TRBV6-5 and TRBJ1-2; TRBD1 agrees at 10 bases. The germline gives CDR1 MNHEY, CDR2 SVGAGI. This CDR3 has 15 amino acids. The V and J ends lost 5 bases and 6 bases, in that order; junction bases with no gene match: 9. The chain's CDR3 is CASSLGTGDLHGYTF. The CDR3 DNA is TGTGCCAGCAGTCTCGGGACAGGGGACCTCCATGGCTACACCTTC.

This sequence joins TRBV6-5 and TRBJ1-4; 7 bases are shared with TRBD1. Germline loops: CDR1 MNHEY, CDR2 SVGAGI. This CDR3 contains 15 residues. V was pared by 5 bases and J by 3 bases, with 6 bases of the junction left unmatched. The CDR3 region has the DNA TGTGCCAGCAGTCAATTACAGGGGTCTAATGAAAAACTGTTTTTT. The encoded protein is CASSQLQGSNEKLFF.